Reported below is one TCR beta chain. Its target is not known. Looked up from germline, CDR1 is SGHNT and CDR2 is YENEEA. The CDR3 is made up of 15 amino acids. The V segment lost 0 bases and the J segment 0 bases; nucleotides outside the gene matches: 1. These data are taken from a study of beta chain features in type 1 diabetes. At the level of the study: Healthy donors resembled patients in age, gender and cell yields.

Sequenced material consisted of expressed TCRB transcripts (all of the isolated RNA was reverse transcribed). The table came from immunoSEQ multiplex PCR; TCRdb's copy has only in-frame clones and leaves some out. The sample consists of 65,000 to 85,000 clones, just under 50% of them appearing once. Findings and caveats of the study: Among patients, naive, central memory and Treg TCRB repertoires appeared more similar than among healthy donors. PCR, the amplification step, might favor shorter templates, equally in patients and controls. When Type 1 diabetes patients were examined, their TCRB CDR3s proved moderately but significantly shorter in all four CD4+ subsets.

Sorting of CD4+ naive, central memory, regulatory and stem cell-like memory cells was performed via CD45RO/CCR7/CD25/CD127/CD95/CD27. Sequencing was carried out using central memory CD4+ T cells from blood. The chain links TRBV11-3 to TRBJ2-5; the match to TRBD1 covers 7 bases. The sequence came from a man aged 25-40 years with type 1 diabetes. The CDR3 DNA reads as TGTGCCAGCAGCTTAGACGGGACAGACCAAGAGACCCAGTACTTC. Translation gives CASSLDGTDQETQYF.